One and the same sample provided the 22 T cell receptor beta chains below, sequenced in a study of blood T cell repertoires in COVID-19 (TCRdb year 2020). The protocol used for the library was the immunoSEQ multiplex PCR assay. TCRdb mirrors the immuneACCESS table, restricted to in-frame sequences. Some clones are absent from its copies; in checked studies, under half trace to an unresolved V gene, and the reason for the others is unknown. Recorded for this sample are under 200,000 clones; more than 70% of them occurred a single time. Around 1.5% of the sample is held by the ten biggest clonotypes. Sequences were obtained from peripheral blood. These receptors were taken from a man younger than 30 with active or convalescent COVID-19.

The CDR3 DNA is TGTGCCAGCAGTGAGGCCTCGTCGGGCACTGAAGCTTTCTTT. It translates to CASSEASSGTEAFF. V is TRBV6-4 and J is TRBJ1-1; no definite D call. V dropped 3 bases and J dropped 4 bases, with 12 bases sitting between them. There are 14 residues in the CDR3. In germline, CDR1 is MRHNA, CDR2 SNTAGT.

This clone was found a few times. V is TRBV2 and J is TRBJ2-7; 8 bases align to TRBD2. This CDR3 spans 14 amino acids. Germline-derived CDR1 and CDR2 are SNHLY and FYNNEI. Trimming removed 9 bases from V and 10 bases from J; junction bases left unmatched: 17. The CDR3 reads CASIPSPGLVRQYF. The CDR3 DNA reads TGTGCCAGTATTCCCTCCCCGGGACTAGTCCGTCAGTACTTC. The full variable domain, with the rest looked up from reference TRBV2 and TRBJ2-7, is EPEVTQTPSHQVTQMGQEVILRCVPISNHLYFYWYRQILGQKVEFLVSFYNNEISEKSEIFDDQFSVERPDGSNFTLKIRSTKLEDSAMYFCASIPSPGLVRQYFGPGTRLTVT.

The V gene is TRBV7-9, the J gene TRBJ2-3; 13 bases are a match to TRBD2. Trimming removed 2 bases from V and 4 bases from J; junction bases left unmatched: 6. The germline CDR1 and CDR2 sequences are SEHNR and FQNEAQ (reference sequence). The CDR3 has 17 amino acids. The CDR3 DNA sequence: TGTGCCAGCAGCTTAATTGGACTAGCGGGGGCGGCAGATACGCAGTATTTT. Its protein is CASSLIGLAGAADTQYF.

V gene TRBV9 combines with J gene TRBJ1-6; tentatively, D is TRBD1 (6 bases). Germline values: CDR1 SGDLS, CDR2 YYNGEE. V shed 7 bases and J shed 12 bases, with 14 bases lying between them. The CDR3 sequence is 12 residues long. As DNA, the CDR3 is TGTGCCAGCTGGCAGGGGCTTGTACCCCTCCACTTT. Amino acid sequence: CASWQGLVPLHF.

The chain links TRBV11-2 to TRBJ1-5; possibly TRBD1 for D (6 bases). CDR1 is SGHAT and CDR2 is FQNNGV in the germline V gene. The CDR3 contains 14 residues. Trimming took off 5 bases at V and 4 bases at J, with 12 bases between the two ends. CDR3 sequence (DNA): TGTGCCAGCAGCGCCCGGGACACTAATCAGCCCCAGCATTTT. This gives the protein CASSARDTNQPQHF.

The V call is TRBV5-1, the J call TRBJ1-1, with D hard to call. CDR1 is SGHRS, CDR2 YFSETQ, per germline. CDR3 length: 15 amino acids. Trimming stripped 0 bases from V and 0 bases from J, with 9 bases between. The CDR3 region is CASSLVSGMNTEAFF. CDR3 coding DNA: TGCGCCAGCAGCTTGGTTTCGGGAATGAACACTGAAGCTTTCTTT.

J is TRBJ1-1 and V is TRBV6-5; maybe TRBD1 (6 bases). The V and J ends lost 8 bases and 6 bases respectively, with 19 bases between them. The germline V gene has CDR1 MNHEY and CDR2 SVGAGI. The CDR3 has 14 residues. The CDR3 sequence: CASVSKGEGAEAFF. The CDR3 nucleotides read TGTGCCAGCGTTAGCAAAGGGGAGGGGGCTGAAGCTTTCTTT.

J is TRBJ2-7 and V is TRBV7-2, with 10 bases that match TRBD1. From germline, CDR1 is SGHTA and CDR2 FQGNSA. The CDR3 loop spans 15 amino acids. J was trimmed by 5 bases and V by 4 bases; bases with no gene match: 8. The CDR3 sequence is CASSSAGTGVHEQYF. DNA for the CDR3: TGTGCCAGCAGCTCCGCCGGGACAGGGGTCCACGAGCAGTACTTC.

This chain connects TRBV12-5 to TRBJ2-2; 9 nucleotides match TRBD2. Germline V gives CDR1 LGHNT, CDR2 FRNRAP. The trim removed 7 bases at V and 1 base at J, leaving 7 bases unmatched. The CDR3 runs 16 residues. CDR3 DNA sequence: TGTGCTAGTGACAATCTAGCGGGAATGAACACCGGGGAGCTGTTTTTT. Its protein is CASDNLAGMNTGELFF.

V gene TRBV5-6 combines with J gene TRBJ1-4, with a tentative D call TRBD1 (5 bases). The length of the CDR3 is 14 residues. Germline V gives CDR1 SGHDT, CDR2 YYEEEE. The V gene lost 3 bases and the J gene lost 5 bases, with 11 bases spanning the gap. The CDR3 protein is CASSSGIPNEKLFF. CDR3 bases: TGTGCCAGCAGCTCAGGGATTCCGAATGAAAAACTGTTTTTT.

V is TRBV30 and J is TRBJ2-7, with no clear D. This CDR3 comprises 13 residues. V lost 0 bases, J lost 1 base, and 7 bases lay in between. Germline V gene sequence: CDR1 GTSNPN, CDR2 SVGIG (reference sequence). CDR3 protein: CAWSVSISYEQYF. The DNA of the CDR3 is TGTGCCTGGAGTGTTAGCATTTCCTACGAGCAGTACTTC.

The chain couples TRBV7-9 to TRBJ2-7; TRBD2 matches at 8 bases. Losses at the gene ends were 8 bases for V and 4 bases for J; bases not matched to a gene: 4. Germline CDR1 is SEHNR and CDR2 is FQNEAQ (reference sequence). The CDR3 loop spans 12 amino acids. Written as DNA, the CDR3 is TGTGCCAGCGGTAGCGGGATTTACGAGCAGTACTTC. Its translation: CASGSGIYEQYF.

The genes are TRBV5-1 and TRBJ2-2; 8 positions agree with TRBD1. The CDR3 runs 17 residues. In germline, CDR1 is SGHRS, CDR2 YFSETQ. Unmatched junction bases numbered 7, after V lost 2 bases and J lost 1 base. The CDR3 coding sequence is TGCGCCAGCAGCTTCCCAGGGGGCGTAGGGAACACCGGGGAGCTGTTTTTT. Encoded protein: CASSFPGGVGNTGELFF.

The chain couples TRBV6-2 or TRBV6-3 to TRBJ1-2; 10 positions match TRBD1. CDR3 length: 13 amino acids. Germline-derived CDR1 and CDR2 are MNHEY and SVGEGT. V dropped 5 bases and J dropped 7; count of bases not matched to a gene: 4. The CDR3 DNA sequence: TGTGCCAGCAGTCGGACAGGGGGAACTGGCTACACCTTC. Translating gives CASSRTGGTGYTF.

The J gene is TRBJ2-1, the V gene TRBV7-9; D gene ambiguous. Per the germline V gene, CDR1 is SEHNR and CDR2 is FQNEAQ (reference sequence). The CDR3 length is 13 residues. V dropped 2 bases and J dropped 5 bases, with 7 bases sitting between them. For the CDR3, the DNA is TGTGCCAGCAGCTTACCGGTCAACAATGAGCAGTTCTTC. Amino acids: CASSLPVNNEQFF.

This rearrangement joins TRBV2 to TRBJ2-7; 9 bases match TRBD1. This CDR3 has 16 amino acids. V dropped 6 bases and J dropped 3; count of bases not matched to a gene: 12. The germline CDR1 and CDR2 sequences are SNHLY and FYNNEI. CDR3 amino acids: CASRASSGTGNYEQYF. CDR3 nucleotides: TGTGCCAGCAGAGCATCTTCCGGGACAGGGAACTACGAGCAGTACTTC.

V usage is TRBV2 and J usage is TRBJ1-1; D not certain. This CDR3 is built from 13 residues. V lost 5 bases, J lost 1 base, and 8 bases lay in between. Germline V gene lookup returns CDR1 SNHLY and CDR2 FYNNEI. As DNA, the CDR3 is TGTGCCAGCAGTACGAACAGGAACACTGAAGCTTTCTTT. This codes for CASSTNRNTEAFF.

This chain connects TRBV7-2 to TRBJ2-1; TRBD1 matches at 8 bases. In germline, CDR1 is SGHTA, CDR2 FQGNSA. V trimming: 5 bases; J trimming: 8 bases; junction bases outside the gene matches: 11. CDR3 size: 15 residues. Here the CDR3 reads CASSPGTGRGDEQFF. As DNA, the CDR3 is TGTGCCAGCAGCCCGGGGACAGGCCGTGGGGATGAGCAGTTCTTC.

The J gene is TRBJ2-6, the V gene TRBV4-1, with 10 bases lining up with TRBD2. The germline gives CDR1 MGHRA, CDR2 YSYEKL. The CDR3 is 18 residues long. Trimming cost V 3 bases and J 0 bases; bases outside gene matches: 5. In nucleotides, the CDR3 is TGCGCCAGCAGCCACGGACTAGCGGATCGCTCTGGGGCCAACGTCCTGACTTTC. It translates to CASSHGLADRSGANVLTF.

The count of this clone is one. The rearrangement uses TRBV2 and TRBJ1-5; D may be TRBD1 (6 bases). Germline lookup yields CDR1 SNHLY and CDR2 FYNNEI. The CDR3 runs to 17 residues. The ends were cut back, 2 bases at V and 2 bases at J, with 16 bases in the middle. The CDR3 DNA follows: TGTGCCAGCAGTGAAAGGGGCAGGGGAATAGGCAATCAGCCCCAGCATTTT. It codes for CASSERGRGIGNQPQHF.

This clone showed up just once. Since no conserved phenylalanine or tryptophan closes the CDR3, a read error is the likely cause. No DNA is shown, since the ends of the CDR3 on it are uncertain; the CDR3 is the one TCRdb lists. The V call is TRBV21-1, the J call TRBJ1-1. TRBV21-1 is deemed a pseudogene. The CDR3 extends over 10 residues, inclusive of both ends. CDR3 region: CASSKDAALV.

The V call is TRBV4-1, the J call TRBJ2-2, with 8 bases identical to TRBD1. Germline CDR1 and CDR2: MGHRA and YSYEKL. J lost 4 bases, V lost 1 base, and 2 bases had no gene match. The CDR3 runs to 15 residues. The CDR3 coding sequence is TGCGCCAGCAGCCAAGTGACAGGGGCCACCGGGGAGCTGTTTTTT. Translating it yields CASSQVTGATGELFF.